This note documents a single T cell receptor beta chain sequence. As yet, its antigen is unknown. Trimming took 5 bases from V and 6 from J; bases not matched to a gene: 9. CDR1 is SGHTA and CDR2 is FQGNSA in the germline V gene. CDR3 length: 17 residues. The investigators reverse transcribed all of the isolated RNA, so they sequenced expressed TCRB transcripts. Assay used: immunoSEQ multiplex PCR; TCRdb lists only in-frame clones, some missing. The sample has roughly 300,000 clones, around an eighth seen once. The data are from a study of beta chain features in type 1 diabetes. Findings of the study overall: Type 1 diabetes patients had TCRB CDR3s that were shorter (moderately but significantly so) in all four CD4+ subsets.

Every participating donor gave one draw, a heparinised blood sample averaging about 120 mL. The origin of this receptor is a man between 25 and 39 years old with type 1 diabetes. Sequencing input: naive CD4+ T cells from blood. The chain is built from TRBV7-2 and TRBJ2-1; TRBD2 agrees at 14 bases. Here the CDR3 DNA reads TGTGCCAGCAGCAGAAGACTAGCGGGAGGGCCCAGCAATGAGCAGTTCTTC. This gives the protein CASSRRLAGGPSNEQFF. The full variable domain, with the rest looked up from reference TRBV7-2 and TRBJ2-1, is GAGVSQSPSNKVTEKGKDVELRCDPISGHTALYWYRQSLGQGLEFLIYFQGNSAPDKSGLPSDRFSAERTGGSVSTLTIQRTQQEDSAVYLCASSRRLAGGPSNEQFFGPGTRLTVL.